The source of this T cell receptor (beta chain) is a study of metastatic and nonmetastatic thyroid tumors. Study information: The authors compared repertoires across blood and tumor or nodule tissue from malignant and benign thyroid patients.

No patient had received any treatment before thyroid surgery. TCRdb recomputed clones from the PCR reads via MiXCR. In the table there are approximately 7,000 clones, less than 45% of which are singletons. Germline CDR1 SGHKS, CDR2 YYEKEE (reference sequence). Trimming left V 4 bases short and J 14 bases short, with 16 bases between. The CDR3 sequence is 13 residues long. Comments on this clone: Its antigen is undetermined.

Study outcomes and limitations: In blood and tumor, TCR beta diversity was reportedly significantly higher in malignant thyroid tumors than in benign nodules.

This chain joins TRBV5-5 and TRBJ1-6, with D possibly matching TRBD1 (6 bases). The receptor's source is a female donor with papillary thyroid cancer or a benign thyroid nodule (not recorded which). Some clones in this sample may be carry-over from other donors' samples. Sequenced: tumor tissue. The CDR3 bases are TGTGCCAGCAGCGCGAGGGACAAAGCGGCCCTCCACTTT. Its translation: CASSARDKAALHF. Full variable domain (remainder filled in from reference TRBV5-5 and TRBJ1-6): DAGVTQSPTHLIKTRGQQVTLRCSPISGHKSVSWYQQVLGQGPQFIFQYYEKEERGRGNFPDRFSARQFPNYSSELNVNALLLGDSALYLCASSARDKAALHFGNGTRLTVT.